Following are 30 T cell receptor beta chains from one sample sequenced in a study of blood T cell repertoires in COVID-19. Here immunoSEQ multiplex PCR was the method, and the copy in TCRdb shows in-frame clones only, minus some. This sample has about 190,000 clones; approximately 80% occur once, and the top ten carry around 12%. Sequencing was performed on peripheral blood. These receptors were collected from a woman in her forties or fifties with acute or convalescent COVID-19.

A single count supports this clone. CDR3 loop: CASRRGEMNTEAFF. The CDR3 region has the DNA TGTGCCAGCAGGCGGGGGGAGATGAACACTGAAGCTTTCTTT. This rearrangement joins TRBV6-5 to TRBJ1-1; a possible D gene is TRBD1 (5 bases). Trimming took off 6 bases at V and 0 bases at J, with 11 bases between the two ends. Germline V lookup: CDR1 MNHEY, CDR2 SVGAGI. The CDR3 runs 14 residues.

J is TRBJ1-1 and V is TRBV6-4, with 7 nucleotides matching TRBD1. The CDR3 totals 13 residues. Germline loops: CDR1 MRHNA, CDR2 SNTAGT. Unmatched junction bases numbered 4, after V lost 3 bases and J lost 6 bases. The CDR3 region has the DNA TGTGCCAGCAGTGAATTCCAGGGGGCTGAAGCTTTCTTT. It specifies CASSEFQGAEAFF.

The V call is TRBV28, the J call TRBJ2-7; D is possibly TRBD2 (7 bases). Deletions cut 2 bases from V and 2 bases from J, with 13 bases between. CDR1 MDHEN and CDR2 SYDVKM come from the germline V gene. This CDR3 is 15 amino acids long. CDR3 nucleotides: TGTGCCAGCAGTTTAGCTCTCGGGGGGCCCTACGAGCAGTACTTC. Protein: CASSLALGGPYEQYF.

The chain is built from TRBV6-2 or TRBV6-3 and TRBJ2-1; 8 nucleotides match TRBD2. Looked up from germline, CDR1 is MNHEY and CDR2 is SVGEGT. V shed 1 base, J shed 6 bases, and the junction held 2 bases outside the gene matches. The CDR3 runs to 14 residues. The DNA of the CDR3 is TGTGCCAGCAGTTACTTTACTAGCGGCAATGAGCAGTTCTTC. This encodes CASSYFTSGNEQFF.

This clone has only one observation. The chain couples TRBV6-6 to TRBJ1-2, with no clear D. Trimming cost V 5 bases and J 4 bases, with 14 bases left between them. The CDR3 has 14 amino acids. CDR1 and CDR2 from the germline V gene are MNHNY and SVGAGI (reference sequence). The CDR3 region has the DNA TGTGCCAGCAGTCCCCAGCTAGCCCCCTATGGCTACACCTTC. Translation gives CASSPQLAPYGYTF.

The V gene is TRBV28, the J gene TRBJ1-1, with unresolved D. Germline V gene lookup returns CDR1 MDHEN and CDR2 SYDVKM. V was trimmed by 2 bases and J by 7 bases, leaving 17 bases between them. The CDR3 is 15 amino acids. Here the CDR3 reads CASSLEEEADDEAFF. The CDR3 DNA sequence: TGTGCCAGCAGTTTAGAGGAGGAGGCCGATGATGAAGCTTTCTTT.

CDR3 loop: CAIRAGGLGAEAFF. CDR3 sequence (DNA): TGTGCCATCAGAGCCGGGGGGTTAGGGGCTGAAGCTTTCTTT. The chain joins TRBV10-3 to TRBJ1-1, with D maybe TRBD1 (5 bases). Germline V gene sequence: CDR1 ENHRY, CDR2 SYGVKD. V lost 6 bases to trimming and J lost 6 bases, with 17 bases between them. The CDR3 loop spans 14 amino acids.

The chain is built from TRBV20-1 and TRBJ2-3; TRBD2 aligns across 11 bases. CDR1 is DFQATT, CDR2 SNEGSKA, per germline (reference sequence). V lost 3 bases, J lost 0 bases, and 11 bases stayed unmatched. CDR3 size: 18 residues. CDR3 nucleotides: TGCAGTGCTAGTACTAGCGGGGGCCCAAATGCTAGCACAGATACGCAGTATTTT. Its protein product is CSASTSGGPNASTDTQYF.

V is TRBV28 and J is TRBJ1-2, with D possibly matching TRBD1 (5 bases). Germline CDR1 reads MDHEN; CDR2 reads SYDVKM. The ends were cut back, 3 bases at V and 4 bases at J, with 6 bases in the middle. There are 12 residues in the CDR3. The DNA of the CDR3 is TGTGCCAGCAGTTTGCAGGGCTATGGCTACACCTTC. It translates to CASSLQGYGYTF.

The chain employs TRBV10-3 and TRBJ2-7, with D possibly matching TRBD2 (6 bases). V was cut by 11 bases and J by 4 bases, with 18 bases left in between. The CDR3 extends over 13 amino acids. The germline gives CDR1 ENHRY, CDR2 SYGVKD. CDR3 nucleotide sequence: TGTGCCGCGTCCCGGGAGTTCGCTTACGAGCAGTACTTC. The encoded protein is CAASREFAYEQYF.

This clone was seen a handful of times. The chain combines TRBV3-1 (or the pseudogene TRBV3-2) with TRBJ1-6; 7 bases line up with TRBD1. CDR3 length equals 16 residues. Germline CDR1 and CDR2: LGHDT and YNNKEL (reference sequence). The junction had 7 bases not matched to a gene; V was cut back by 1 base and J by 7 bases. This chain's CDR3 is CASSQGPQGHNSPLHF. The DNA for the CDR3 is TGTGCCAGCAGCCAAGGGCCACAGGGGCACAATTCACCCCTCCACTTT.

This clone was found a few times. CDR3 sequence reads: CASSRYSEAFF. As DNA, the CDR3 is TGTGCCAGCAGCCGTTACAGTGAAGCTTTCTTT. The V call is TRBV5-6, the J call TRBJ1-1; no clear D. Germline V gene lookup returns CDR1 SGHDT and CDR2 YYEEEE. This CDR3 comprises 11 residues. Trimming cost V 4 bases and J 7 bases, with 8 bases left between them.

The chain combines TRBV28 with TRBJ1-2, with D hard to call. V lost 3 bases, J lost 5 bases, and 13 bases lay in between. The CDR3 sequence is 14 residues long. CDR1 MDHEN and CDR2 SYDVKM come from the germline V gene. The CDR3 DNA reads as TGTGCCAGCAGTTTGCCAGGCGGGAAATATGGCTACACCTTC. Protein product: CASSLPGGKYGYTF.

This chain uses TRBV6-5 with TRBJ2-5, with a tentative D call TRBD2 (6 bases). The V and J ends lost 6 bases and 6 bases respectively, with 14 bases between them. Germline V gene sequence: CDR1 MNHEY, CDR2 SVGAGI. This CDR3 contains 13 residues. The CDR3, as DNA: TGTGCCAGCAGCCCCTTGGGGGGTAAGACCCAGTACTTC. As protein: CASSPLGGKTQYF.

The rearrangement uses TRBV10-3 and TRBJ2-3; tentative D call: TRBD2 (5 bases). The CDR3 spans 14 residues. CDR1 and CDR2 (germline): ENHRY, SYGVKD. Trimming stripped 8 bases from V and 4 bases from J, with 16 bases between. DNA for the CDR3: TGTGCCATCGGCGCAGCGGCGACCCCAGATACGCAGTATTTT. Translation gives CAIGAAATPDTQYF.

Details on this clone: In the same sample, other DNA sequences code for this CDR3. This chain joins TRBV28 and TRBJ2-3; TRBD2 aligns across 7 bases. With V trimmed by 3 bases and J by 3 bases, 0 bases remained unmatched. The CDR3 is 13 residues long. CDR1 is MDHEN, CDR2 SYDVKM, per germline. The CDR3 loop is CASSLGGTDTQYF. CDR3 in DNA: TGTGCCAGCAGTTTGGGGGGGACAGATACGCAGTATTTT.

This clone appeared a single time. The rearrangement links TRBV6-1 to TRBJ1-6, with 9 bases fitting TRBD1. Germline V gives CDR1 MNHNS, CDR2 SASEGT. There are 16 residues in the CDR3. The ends lost 1 base at V and 7 bases at J; junction bases unmatched: 5. The CDR3 DNA reads TGTGCCAGCAGTGAAGATTCCGGGACAGGGAATTCACCCCTCCACTTT. Its protein product is CASSEDSGTGNSPLHF.

The CDR3 region is CASSFRADFPRPQETQYF. In nucleotides, the CDR3 is TGTGCCAGCAGTTTCCGTGCGGACTTCCCTAGGCCTCAAGAGACCCAGTACTTC. The gene calls are TRBV28 and TRBJ2-5; D is perhaps TRBD2 (5 bases). V was cut by 3 bases and J by 2 bases, with 22 bases left in between. The CDR3 is 18 amino acids. Germline V gene sequence: CDR1 MDHEN, CDR2 SYDVKM. Drawing the rest from reference TRBV28 and TRBJ2-5, the complete variable domain is DVKVTQSSRYLVKRTGEKVFLECVQDMDHENMFWYRQDPGLGLRLIYFSYDVKMKEKGDIPEGYSVSREKKERFSLILESASTNQTSMYLCASSFRADFPRPQETQYFGPGTRLLVL.

The rearrangement uses TRBV6-5 and TRBJ1-1; D ambiguous. Germline lookup yields CDR1 MNHEY and CDR2 SVGAGI. The CDR3 spans 12 residues. Trimming took off 8 bases at V and 4 bases at J, with 11 bases between the two ends. The CDR3: CASRSQSTEAFF. CDR3 DNA sequence: TGTGCCAGCCGGAGCCAGAGCACTGAAGCTTTCTTT.

The chain couples TRBV4-3 to TRBJ1-1, with 7 bases identical to TRBD1. V lost 4 bases and J lost 0; bases outside the gene matches: 8. CDR1 is LGHNA, CDR2 YSLEER, per germline. This CDR3 is 16 amino acids long. As DNA, the CDR3 is TGCGCCAGCAGCCTCGGACAGGCGCAGCTGAACACTGAAGCTTTCTTT. This gives the protein CASSLGQAQLNTEAFF.

This clone was seen just once. The chain carries TRBV5-1 and TRBJ2-7, with D tentatively TRBD1 (6 bases). The CDR3 totals 13 residues. Between the trimmed V and J ends, which lost 4 bases and 3 bases, there was a span of 11 bases. Germline values: CDR1 SGHRS, CDR2 YFSETQ. CDR3: CASSRRDNYEQYF. The CDR3 region has the DNA TGCGCCAGCAGCCGCCGGGACAACTACGAGCAGTACTTC.

This rearrangement joins TRBV6-1 to TRBJ1-3; D is uncertain. Germline CDR1 is MNHNS and CDR2 is SASEGT. With 0 bases removed from V and 0 bases from J, the gap between germline ends came to 12 bases. The CDR3 runs 17 residues. DNA for the CDR3: TGTGCCAGCAGTGAAGCTCTATCACAGTTCTCTGGAAACACCATATATTTT. As protein: CASSEALSQFSGNTIYF.

The genes are TRBV30 and TRBJ2-7, with 7 bases lining up with TRBD1. V was clipped by 2 bases and J by 2 bases; unmatched bases: 3. CDR3 length equals 13 residues. Germline CDR1 GTSNPN, CDR2 SVGIG (reference sequence). The CDR3 loop is CAWSRGQTYEQYF. CDR3 DNA: TGTGCCTGGAGTAGGGGACAGACCTACGAGCAGTACTTC.

The chain carries TRBV15 and TRBJ1-1; maybe TRBD1 (5 bases). The germline V and J ends were trimmed by 5 bases and 1 base, with 11 bases remaining between them. Germline V gives CDR1 LNHNV, CDR2 YYDKDF (reference sequence). The CDR3 consists of 14 residues. CDR3 nucleotides: TGTGCCACCAGCTTTAGGGGCAGGAACACTGAAGCTTTCTTT. This codes for CATSFRGRNTEAFF.

The chain is built from TRBV14 and TRBJ2-7; 9 nucleotides align to TRBD1. The V segment lost 3 bases and the J segment 3 bases; nucleotides outside the gene matches: 6. The CDR3 is made up of 15 amino acids. Germline lookup yields CDR1 SGHDN and CDR2 FVKESK. CDR3 bases: TGTGCCAGCAGCCAGATGGGACAGGGCTACTACGAGCAGTACTTC. This encodes CASSQMGQGYYEQYF.

J is TRBJ1-1 and V is TRBV24-1; D possibly corresponds to TRBD1 (6 bases). V was trimmed by 8 bases and J by 3 bases, leaving 15 bases between them. The CDR3 length is 14 residues. Germline loops: CDR1 KGHDR, CDR2 SFDVKD. The CDR3 bases are TGTGCCACCAAGACGGGGGGCGAACACACTGAAGCTTTCTTT. The encoded protein is CATKTGGEHTEAFF.

The chain combines TRBV10-1 with TRBJ2-1, with 8 bases that match TRBD2. Germline-derived CDR1 and CDR2 are WNHNN and SYGVQD (reference sequence). The CDR3 is 14 amino acids. The J segment lost 7 bases and the V segment lost 3 bases, leaving 5 bases of the junction unmatched. CDR3 sequence: CASSDSGRINEQFF. For the CDR3, the DNA is TGCGCCAGCAGTGACAGCGGGAGAATTAATGAGCAGTTCTTC.

This chain joins TRBV10-1 and TRBJ2-7; D call uncertain. Trimming took off 1 base at V and 2 bases at J, with 12 bases between the two ends. From germline, CDR1 is WNHNN and CDR2 SYGVQD (reference sequence). This CDR3 comprises 15 residues. The CDR3 here is CASSECKHFPYEQYF. The DNA of the CDR3 is TGCGCCAGCAGTGAGTGCAAACATTTCCCCTACGAGCAGTACTTC.

This clone appeared a few times. The chain has TRBV6-2 or TRBV6-3 and TRBJ2-1, with 9 bases identical to TRBD2. This CDR3 comprises 21 residues. The J segment lost 0 bases and the V segment lost 2 bases, leaving 17 bases of the junction unmatched. The germline CDR1 and CDR2 sequences are MNHEY and SVGEGT. The CDR3 DNA reads TGTGCCAGCAGTTACCAGCGACCAAAGGTAGCGGGGGTCCTCTCCTACAATGAGCAGTTCTTC. Translation gives CASSYQRPKVAGVLSYNEQFF.

The V gene is TRBV7-2, the J gene TRBJ2-4, with D hard to call. The CDR3 is 13 amino acids. Germline V gene data show CDR1 as SGHTA and CDR2 as FQGNSA. The ends were cut back, 5 bases at V and 8 bases at J, with 13 bases in the middle. CDR3: CASSPSRRDIQYF. CDR3 coding DNA: TGTGCCAGCAGCCCATCCCGTCGGGACATTCAGTACTTC.